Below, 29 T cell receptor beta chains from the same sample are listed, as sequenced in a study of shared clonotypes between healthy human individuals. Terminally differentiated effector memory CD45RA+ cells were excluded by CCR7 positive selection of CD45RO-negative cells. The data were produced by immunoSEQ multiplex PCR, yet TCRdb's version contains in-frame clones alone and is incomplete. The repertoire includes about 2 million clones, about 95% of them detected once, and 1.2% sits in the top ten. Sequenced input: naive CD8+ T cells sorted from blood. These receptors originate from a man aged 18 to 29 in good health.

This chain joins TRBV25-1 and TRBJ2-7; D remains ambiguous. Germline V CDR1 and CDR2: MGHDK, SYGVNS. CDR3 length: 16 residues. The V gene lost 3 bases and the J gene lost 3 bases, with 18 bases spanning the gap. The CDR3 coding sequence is TGTGCCAGCAGTGATGCAGCTCGGTTATCCTTCTACGAGCAGTACTTC. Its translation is CASSDAARLSFYEQYF.

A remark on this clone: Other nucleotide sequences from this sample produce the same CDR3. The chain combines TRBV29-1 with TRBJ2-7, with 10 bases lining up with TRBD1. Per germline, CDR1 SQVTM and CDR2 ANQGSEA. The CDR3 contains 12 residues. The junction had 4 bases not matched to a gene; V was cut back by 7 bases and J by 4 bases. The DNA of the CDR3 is TGCAGCGCAGGGACAGGGGTGTACGAGCAGTACTTC. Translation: CSAGTGVYEQYF.

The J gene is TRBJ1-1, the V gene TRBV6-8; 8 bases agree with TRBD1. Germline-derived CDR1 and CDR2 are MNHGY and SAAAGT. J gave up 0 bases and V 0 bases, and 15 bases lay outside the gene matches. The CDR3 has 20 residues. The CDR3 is CASSYSSPFDRGRVNTEAFF. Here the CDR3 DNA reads TGTGCCAGCAGTTACTCGAGTCCCTTTGACAGGGGTCGCGTGAACACTGAAGCTTTCTTT.

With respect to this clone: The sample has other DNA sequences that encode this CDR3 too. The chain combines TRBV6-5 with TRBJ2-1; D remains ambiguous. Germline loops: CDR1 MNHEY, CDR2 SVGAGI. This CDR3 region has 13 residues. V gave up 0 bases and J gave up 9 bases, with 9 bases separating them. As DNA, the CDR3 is TGTGCCAGCAGTTACTCCTCAAGAGGTGAGCAGTTCTTC. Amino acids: CASSYSSRGEQFF.

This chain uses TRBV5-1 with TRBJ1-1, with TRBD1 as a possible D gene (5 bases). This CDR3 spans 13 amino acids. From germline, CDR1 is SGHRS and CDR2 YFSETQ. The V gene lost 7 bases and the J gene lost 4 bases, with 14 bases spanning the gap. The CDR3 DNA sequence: TGCGCCAGCCGATTGTTGGGGGGCACTGAAGCTTTCTTT. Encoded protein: CASRLLGGTEAFF.

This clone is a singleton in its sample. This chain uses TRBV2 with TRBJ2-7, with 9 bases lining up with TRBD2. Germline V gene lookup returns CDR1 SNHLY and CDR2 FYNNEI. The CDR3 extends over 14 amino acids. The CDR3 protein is CARGTSNGLYEQYF. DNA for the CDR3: TGTGCTCGGGGGACTAGCAATGGTCTCTACGAGCAGTACTTC.

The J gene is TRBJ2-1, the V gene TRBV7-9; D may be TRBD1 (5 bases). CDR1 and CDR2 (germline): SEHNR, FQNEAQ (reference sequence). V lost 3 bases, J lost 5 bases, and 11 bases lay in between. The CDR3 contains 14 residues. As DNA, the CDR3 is TGTGCCAGCAGCTTGACGACAGCTAACAATGAGCAGTTCTTC. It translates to CASSLTTANNEQFF.

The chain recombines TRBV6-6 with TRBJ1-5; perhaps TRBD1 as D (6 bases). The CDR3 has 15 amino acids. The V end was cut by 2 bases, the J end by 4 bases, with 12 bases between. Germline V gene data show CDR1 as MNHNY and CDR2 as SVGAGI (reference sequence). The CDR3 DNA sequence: TGTGCCAGCAGTTACGGACAGTTTAGTAATCAGCCCCAGCATTTT. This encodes CASSYGQFSNQPQHF.

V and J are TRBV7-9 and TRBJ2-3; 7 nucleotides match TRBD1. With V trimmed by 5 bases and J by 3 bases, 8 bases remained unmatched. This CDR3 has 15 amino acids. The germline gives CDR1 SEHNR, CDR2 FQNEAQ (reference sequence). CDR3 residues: CASSIPTGRTDTQYF. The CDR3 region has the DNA TGTGCCAGCAGCATACCGACAGGGAGAACAGATACGCAGTATTTT.

The CDR3 spells CASSYSRLAGYEQYF. The CDR3 DNA reads TGTGCCAGCAGTTACTCGAGGCTAGCGGGCTACGAGCAGTACTTC. This chain joins TRBV6-5 and TRBJ2-7, with 8 bases fitting TRBD2. The ends lost 0 bases at V and 3 bases at J; junction bases unmatched: 4. This CDR3 has 15 amino acids. Germline-derived CDR1 and CDR2 are MNHEY and SVGAGI.

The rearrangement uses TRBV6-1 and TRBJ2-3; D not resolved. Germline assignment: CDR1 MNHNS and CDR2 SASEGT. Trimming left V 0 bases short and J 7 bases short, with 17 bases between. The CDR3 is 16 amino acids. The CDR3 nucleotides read TGTGCCAGCAGTGAAGCGCTTCACACCGAATGGAATACGCAGTATTTT. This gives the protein CASSEALHTEWNTQYF.

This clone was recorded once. The CDR3 sequence: CASSQRTGARETQYF. Written as DNA, the CDR3 is TGCGCCAGCAGCCAGAGGACAGGTGCCAGAGAGACCCAGTACTTC. This rearrangement joins TRBV4-1 to TRBJ2-5; 7 bases are a match to TRBD1. Per germline, CDR1 MGHRA and CDR2 YSYEKL. The CDR3 length is 15 residues. J gave up 4 bases and V 3 bases, and 8 bases lay outside the gene matches.

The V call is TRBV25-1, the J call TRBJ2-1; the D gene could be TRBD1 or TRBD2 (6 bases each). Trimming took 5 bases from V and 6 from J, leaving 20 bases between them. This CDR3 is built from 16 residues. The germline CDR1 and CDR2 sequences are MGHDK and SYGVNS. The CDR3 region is CASSQKDSGLLNEQFF. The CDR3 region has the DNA TGTGCCAGCAGTCAGAAGGACAGCGGGCTCCTCAATGAGCAGTTCTTC.

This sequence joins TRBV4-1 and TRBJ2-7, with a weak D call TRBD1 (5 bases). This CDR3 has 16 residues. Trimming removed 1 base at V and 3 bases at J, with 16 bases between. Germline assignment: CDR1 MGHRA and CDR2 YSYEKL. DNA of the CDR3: TGCGCCAGCAGCCAAGTGCCAGGGTCGACTTACTACGAGCAGTACTTC. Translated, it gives CASSQVPGSTYYEQYF.

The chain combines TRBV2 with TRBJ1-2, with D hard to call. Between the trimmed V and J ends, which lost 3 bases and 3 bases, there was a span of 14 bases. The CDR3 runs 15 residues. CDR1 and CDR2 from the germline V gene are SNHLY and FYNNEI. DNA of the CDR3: TGTGCCAGCAGTGAGCAGTTTTCCCCCTACTATGGCTACACCTTC. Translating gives CASSEQFSPYYGYTF.

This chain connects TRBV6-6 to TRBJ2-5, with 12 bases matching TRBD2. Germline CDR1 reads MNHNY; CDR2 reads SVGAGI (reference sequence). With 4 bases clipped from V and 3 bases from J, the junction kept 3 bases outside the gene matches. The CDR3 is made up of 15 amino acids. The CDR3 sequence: CASSSLAGGEETQYF. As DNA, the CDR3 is TGTGCCAGCAGTTCCCTAGCGGGGGGGGAAGAGACCCAGTACTTC.

CDR3 sequence reads: CASTISGQGADEQYF. The CDR3 region has the DNA TGTGCCAGCACCATATCGGGCCAGGGGGCGGACGAGCAGTACTTC. This chain connects TRBV6-6 to TRBJ2-7; 8 bases agree with TRBD1. Germline assignment: CDR1 MNHNY and CDR2 SVGAGI (reference sequence). This CDR3 is built from 15 residues. The ends lost 7 bases at V and 5 bases at J; junction bases unmatched: 13.

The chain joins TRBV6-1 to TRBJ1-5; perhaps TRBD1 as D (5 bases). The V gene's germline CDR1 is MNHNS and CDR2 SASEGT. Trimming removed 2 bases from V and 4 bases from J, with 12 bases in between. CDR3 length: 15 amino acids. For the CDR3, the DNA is TGTGCCAGCAGTGAAAGATGGACACTTAATCAGCCCCAGCATTTT. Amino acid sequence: CASSERWTLNQPQHF.

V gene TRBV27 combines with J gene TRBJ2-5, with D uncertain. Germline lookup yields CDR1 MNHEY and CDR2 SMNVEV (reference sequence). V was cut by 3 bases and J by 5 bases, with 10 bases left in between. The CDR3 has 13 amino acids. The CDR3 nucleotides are TGTGCCAGCAGTTTGGGTTTCTTCGAGACCCAGTACTTC. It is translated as CASSLGFFETQYF.

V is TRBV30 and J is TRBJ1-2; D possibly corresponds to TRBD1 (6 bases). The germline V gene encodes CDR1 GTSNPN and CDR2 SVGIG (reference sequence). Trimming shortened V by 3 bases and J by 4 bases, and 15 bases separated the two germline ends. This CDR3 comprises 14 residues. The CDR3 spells CAWRGWGRVYGYTF. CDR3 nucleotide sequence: TGTGCCTGGAGGGGTTGGGGGCGAGTCTATGGCTACACCTTC. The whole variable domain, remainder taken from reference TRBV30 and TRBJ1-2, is SQTIHQWPATLVQPVGSPLSLECTVEGTSNPNLYWYRQAAGRGLQLLFYSVGIGQISSEVPQNLSASRPQDRQFILSSKKLLLSDSGFYLCAWRGWGRVYGYTFGSGTRLTVV.

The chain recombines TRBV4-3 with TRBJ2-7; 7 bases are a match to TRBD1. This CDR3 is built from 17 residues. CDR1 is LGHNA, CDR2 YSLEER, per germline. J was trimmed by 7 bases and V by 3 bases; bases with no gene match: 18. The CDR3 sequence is CASSHDYPGTEGEEQYF. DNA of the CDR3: TGCGCCAGCAGCCATGATTATCCCGGGACAGAAGGTGAAGAGCAGTACTTC.

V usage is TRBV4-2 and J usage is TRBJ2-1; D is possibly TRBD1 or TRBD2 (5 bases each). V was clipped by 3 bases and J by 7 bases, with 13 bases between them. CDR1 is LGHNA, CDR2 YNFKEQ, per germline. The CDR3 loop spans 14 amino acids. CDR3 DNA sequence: TGTGCCAGCAGCCATCCCGGGGCGGATAATGAGCAGTTCTTC. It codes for CASSHPGADNEQFF.

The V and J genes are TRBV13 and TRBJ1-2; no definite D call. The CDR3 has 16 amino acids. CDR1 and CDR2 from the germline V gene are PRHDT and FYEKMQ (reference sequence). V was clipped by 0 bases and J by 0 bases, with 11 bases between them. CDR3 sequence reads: CASSLGHGQANYGYTF. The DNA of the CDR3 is TGTGCCAGCAGCTTAGGCCACGGCCAAGCTAACTATGGCTACACCTTC. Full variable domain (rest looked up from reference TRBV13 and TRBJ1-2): AAGVIQSPRHLIKEKRETATLKCYPIPRHDTVYWYQQGPGQDPQFLISFYEKMQSDKGSIPDRFSAQQFSDYHSELNMSSLELGDSALYFCASSLGHGQANYGYTFGSGTRLTVV.

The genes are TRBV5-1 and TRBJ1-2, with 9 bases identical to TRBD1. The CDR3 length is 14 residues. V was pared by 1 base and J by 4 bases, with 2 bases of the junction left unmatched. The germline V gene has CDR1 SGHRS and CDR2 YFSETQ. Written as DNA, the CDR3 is TGCGCCAGCAGCTTGACAGGGGGCATCTATGGCTACACCTTC. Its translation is CASSLTGGIYGYTF.

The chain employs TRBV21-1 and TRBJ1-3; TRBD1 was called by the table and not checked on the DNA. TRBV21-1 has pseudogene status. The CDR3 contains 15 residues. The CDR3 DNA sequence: TGTGCCAGCAGCACGACAGGGGAAACTGGAAACACCATATATTTT. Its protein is CASSTTGETGNTIYF.

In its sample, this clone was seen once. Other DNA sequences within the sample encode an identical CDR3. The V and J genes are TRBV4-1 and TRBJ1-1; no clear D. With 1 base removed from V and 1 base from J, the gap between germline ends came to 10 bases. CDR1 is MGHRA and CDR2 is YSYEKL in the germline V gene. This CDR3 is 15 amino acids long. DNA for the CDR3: TGCGCCAGCAGCCAAGTAGGTACTGGGAACACTGAAGCTTTCTTT. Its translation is CASSQVGTGNTEAFF.

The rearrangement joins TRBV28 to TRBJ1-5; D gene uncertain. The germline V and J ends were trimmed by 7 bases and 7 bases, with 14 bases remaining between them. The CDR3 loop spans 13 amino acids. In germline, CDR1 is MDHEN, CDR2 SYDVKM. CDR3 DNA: TGTGCCAGCACCCCCGCGTTAGGCCAGCCCCAGCATTTT. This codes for CASTPALGQPQHF.

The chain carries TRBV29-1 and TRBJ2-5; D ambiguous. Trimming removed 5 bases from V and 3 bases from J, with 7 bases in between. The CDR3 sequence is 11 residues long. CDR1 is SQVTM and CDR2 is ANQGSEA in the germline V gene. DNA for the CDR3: TGCAGCGTTTTAACCGAAGAGACCCAGTACTTC. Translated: CSVLTEETQYF.

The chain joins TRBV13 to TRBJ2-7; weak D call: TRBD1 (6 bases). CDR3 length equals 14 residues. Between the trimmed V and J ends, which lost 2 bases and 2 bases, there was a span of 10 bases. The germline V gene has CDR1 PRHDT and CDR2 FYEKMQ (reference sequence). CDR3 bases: TGTGCCAGCAGCTTACAGGGGCTACCCTACGAGCAGTACTTC. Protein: CASSLQGLPYEQYF.